This is a list of T cell receptor beta chains from one sample in a study of T cell changes during pregnancy in multiple sclerosis. Assay: immunoSEQ multiplex PCR; the TCRdb copy retains only in-frame clones and omits some. The repertoire includes 85,000 to 130,000 clones, roughly nine tenths of them detected once, and around 1.6% sits in the top ten. The sequenced sample was peripheral blood, obtained before pregnancy. These receptors were taken from a female donor with multiple sclerosis, enrolled in a pregnancy study. Each CDR3 is given with its conserved first and last residue. The D gene is left open where the match is weak. Not every row has a clone size; where given, it reads once, few, many or a size class.

d_gene: .
v_gene: TRBV4-1
j_gene: TRBJ2-3
abundance: .
CDR3aa: CASSPIGTNTDTQYF
CDR3nt: TGCGCCAGCAGCCCCATCGGGACAAACACAGATACGCAGTATTTT

d_gene: .
v_gene: TRBV5-1
j_gene: TRBJ1-1
abundance: .
CDR3aa: CASSFGFGENTEAFF
CDR3nt: TGCGCCAGCAGCTTCGGGTTCGGGGAGAACACTGAAGCTTTCTTT

d_gene: .
v_gene: TRBV4-1
j_gene: TRBJ1-1
abundance: .
CDR3aa: CASSQDGRGNTEAFF
CDR3nt: TGCGCCAGCAGCCAAGACGGCAGAGGGAACACTGAAGCTTTCTTT

d_gene: TRBD2
v_gene: TRBV5-1
j_gene: TRBJ2-7
abundance: .
CDR3aa: CASSLGREGYEQYF
CDR3nt: TGCGCCAGCAGCCTGGGACGGGAGGGTTACGAGCAGTACTTC

d_gene: TRBD1
v_gene: TRBV28
j_gene: TRBJ2-1
abundance: .
CDR3aa: CASSKQGSDYNEQFF
CDR3nt: TGTGCCAGCAGTAAACAGGGGTCCGACTACAATGAGCAGTTCTTC

d_gene: .
v_gene: TRBV28
j_gene: TRBJ2-3
abundance: once
CDR3aa: CASSPHPSPDTQYF
CDR3nt: TGTGCCAGCAGTCCCCACCCTAGCCCAGATACGCAGTATTTT

d_gene: TRBD1
v_gene: TRBV30
j_gene: TRBJ1-2
abundance: .
CDR3aa: CAWRVVGTDYGYTF
CDR3nt: TGTGCCTGGAGGGTCGTCGGGACAGACTATGGCTACACCTTC

d_gene: .
v_gene: TRBV27
j_gene: TRBJ1-6
abundance: .
CDR3aa: CASSLQNRNSPLHF
CDR3nt: TGTGCCAGCAGTTTGCAAAACAGGAATTCACCCCTCCACTTT

d_gene: TRBD2
v_gene: TRBV11-1
j_gene: TRBJ2-4
abundance: .
CDR3aa: CASSLAGGSIQYF
CDR3nt: TGTGCCAGCAGCCTAGCGGGAGGGAGCATTCAGTACTTC

d_gene: TRBD1
v_gene: TRBV15
j_gene: TRBJ2-1
abundance: .
CDR3aa: CATSRVRDRGYNEQFF
CDR3nt: TGTGCCACCAGCAGAGTGAGGGACAGGGGCTACAATGAGCAGTTCTTC

d_gene: TRBD1
v_gene: TRBV9
j_gene: TRBJ2-7
abundance: once
CDR3aa: CASSQTAGGQGAHEQYF
CDR3nt: TGTGCCAGCAGTCAAACTGCGGGGGGACAGGGGGCTCACGAGCAGTACTTC

d_gene: .
v_gene: TRBV9
j_gene: TRBJ2-1
abundance: .
CDR3aa: CASSVVLSGSYNEQFF
CDR3nt: TGTGCCAGCAGCGTAGTACTTAGCGGCTCCTACAATGAGCAGTTCTTC

d_gene: .
v_gene: TRBV30
j_gene: TRBJ1-2
abundance: .
CDR3aa: CAWSVNSNYGYTF
CDR3nt: TGTGCCTGGAGTGTAAACAGCAACTATGGCTACACCTTC

d_gene: .
v_gene: TRBV5-6
j_gene: TRBJ1-5
abundance: few
CDR3aa: CASSSGGQPQHF
CDR3nt: TGTGCCAGCAGCTCCGGGGGTCAGCCCCAGCATTTT

d_gene: .
v_gene: TRBV5-8
j_gene: TRBJ1-2
abundance: once
CDR3aa: CASSLDPGEIGYGYTF
CDR3nt: TGTGCCAGCAGCTTGGATCCAGGGGAAATAGGGTATGGCTACACCTTC

d_gene: TRBD1
v_gene: TRBV19
j_gene: TRBJ2-3
abundance: .
CDR3aa: CASSIPSPRDRGLADTQYF
CDR3nt: TGTGCCAGTAGTATCCCTTCGCCCCGGGACAGGGGGCTAGCAGATACGCAGTATTTT

d_gene: .
v_gene: TRBV5-1
j_gene: TRBJ2-2
abundance: .
CDR3aa: CASSLGLTGELFF
CDR3nt: TGCGCCAGCAGCCTCGGACTCACCGGGGAGCTGTTTTTT

d_gene: .
v_gene: TRBV5-4
j_gene: TRBJ2-1
abundance: .
CDR3aa: CASSKATSWSSDEQFF
CDR3nt: TGTGCCAGCAGCAAGGCGACTAGTTGGTCTTCCGATGAGCAGTTCTTC

d_gene: TRBD2
v_gene: TRBV4-2
j_gene: TRBJ2-5
abundance: .
CDR3aa: CASSQEGGLAGNQETQYF
CDR3nt: TGTGCCAGCAGCCAAGAGGGTGGACTAGCGGGGAATCAAGAGACCCAGTACTTC

d_gene: TRBD1
v_gene: TRBV2
j_gene: TRBJ1-2
abundance: .
CDR3aa: CASNSDRAYGYTF
CDR3nt: TGTGCCAGCAATTCGGACAGGGCCTATGGCTACACCTTC

d_gene: .
v_gene: TRBV19
j_gene: TRBJ2-7
abundance: .
CDR3aa: CASSMSGHEQYF
CDR3nt: TGTGCCAGTAGTATGTCAGGGCACGAGCAGTACTTC

d_gene: TRBD1
v_gene: TRBV6-5
j_gene: TRBJ1-5
abundance: once
CDR3aa: CASSRGQGLNQPQHF
CDR3nt: TGTGCCAGCAGTAGGGGACAGGGGCTCAATCAGCCCCAGCATTTT

d_gene: .
v_gene: TRBV27
j_gene: TRBJ2-5
abundance: .
CDR3aa: CASRASKGGETQYF
CDR3nt: TGTGCCAGCAGGGCCTCTAAAGGAGGGGAGACCCAGTACTTC

d_gene: .
v_gene: TRBV7-2
j_gene: TRBJ1-5
abundance: .
CDR3aa: CASSPDSSGLQPQHF
CDR3nt: TGTGCCAGCAGCCCCGACTCCTCGGGATTGCAGCCCCAGCATTTT

d_gene: .
v_gene: TRBV28
j_gene: TRBJ1-4
abundance: .
CDR3aa: CASSLGGASIEKLFF
CDR3nt: TGTGCCAGCAGCTTAGGCGGGGCAAGTATCGAAAAACTGTTTTTT

d_gene: TRBD1
v_gene: TRBV27
j_gene: TRBJ1-4
abundance: .
CDR3aa: CASSLGTERPANEKLFF
CDR3nt: TGTGCCAGCAGTCTCGGGACAGAACGCCCAGCTAATGAAAAACTGTTTTTT

d_gene: .
v_gene: TRBV10-3
j_gene: TRBJ2-2
abundance: .
CDR3aa: CAISALGWELFF
CDR3nt: TGTGCCATCAGTGCCTTGGGCTGGGAGCTGTTTTTT

d_gene: .
v_gene: TRBV28
j_gene: TRBJ2-6
abundance: .
CDR3aa: CASSSGLLLSGANVLTF
CDR3nt: TGTGCCAGCAGTTCGGGACTCCTCCTCTCTGGGGCCAACGTCCTGACTTTC

d_gene: .
v_gene: TRBV15
j_gene: TRBJ2-1
abundance: .
CDR3aa: CATSRGNWAGQSSYNEQFF
CDR3nt: TGTGCCACCAGCAGAGGCAATTGGGCTGGACAGAGCTCCTACAATGAGCAGTTCTTC

d_gene: .
v_gene: TRBV4-2
j_gene: TRBJ2-1
abundance: .
CDR3aa: CASSQVSGNEQFF
CDR3nt: TGTGCCAGCAGCCAAGTATCGGGAAATGAGCAGTTCTTC

d_gene: TRBD2
v_gene: TRBV7-2
j_gene: TRBJ2-3
abundance: once
CDR3aa: CASSLDAGGNGDTQYF
CDR3nt: TGTGCCAGCAGCTTAGACGCGGGGGGAAATGGAGATACGCAGTATTTT

d_gene: .
v_gene: TRBV11-3
j_gene: TRBJ2-4
abundance: .
CDR3aa: CASSSLDYYKNIQYF
CDR3nt: TGTGCCAGCAGCTCCTTGGACTACTACAAAAACATTCAGTACTTC

d_gene: TRBD1
v_gene: TRBV7-3
j_gene: TRBJ2-3
abundance: .
CDR3aa: CASSWTGTDTQYF
CDR3nt: TGTGCCAGCAGCTGGACAGGGACAGATACGCAGTATTTT

d_gene: .
v_gene: TRBV9
j_gene: TRBJ2-2
abundance: .
CDR3aa: CASSVGDSLHTGELFF
CDR3nt: TGTGCCAGCAGCGTAGGGGACTCGCTTCACACCGGGGAGCTGTTTTTT

d_gene: .
v_gene: TRBV7-8
j_gene: TRBJ2-3
abundance: .
CDR3aa: CASSHGGREVGTDTQYF
CDR3nt: TGTGCCAGCAGCCACGGAGGAAGGGAAGTTGGCACAGATACGCAGTATTTT

d_gene: TRBD2
v_gene: TRBV19
j_gene: TRBJ2-2
abundance: .
CDR3aa: CASSIDAGDTGELFF
CDR3nt: TGTGCCAGTAGTATAGATGCGGGAGACACCGGGGAGCTGTTTTTT

d_gene: .
v_gene: TRBV6-5
j_gene: TRBJ2-5
abundance: .
CDR3aa: CASSYSYRQETQYF
CDR3nt: TGTGCCAGCAGTTACAGCTACAGACAAGAGACCCAGTACTTC

d_gene: .
v_gene: TRBV6-5
j_gene: TRBJ2-7
abundance: .
CDR3aa: CASIHAGTQYF
CDR3nt: TGTGCCAGCATTCACGCCGGGACACAGTACTTC

d_gene: .
v_gene: TRBV7-2
j_gene: TRBJ2-3
abundance: .
CDR3aa: CASSSPGAPDTQYF
CDR3nt: TGTGCCAGCAGCTCCCCAGGGGCGCCAGATACGCAGTATTTT

d_gene: TRBD2
v_gene: TRBV6-6
j_gene: TRBJ2-3
abundance: .
CDR3aa: CASSYWSSGGTDTQYF
CDR3nt: TGTGCCAGCAGTTATTGGTCTAGCGGGGGCACAGATACGCAGTATTTT

d_gene: TRBD1
v_gene: TRBV10-3
j_gene: TRBJ2-2
abundance: .
CDR3aa: CATKTGDTGELFF
CDR3nt: TGTGCCACGAAGACAGGGGACACCGGGGAGCTGTTTTTT

d_gene: TRBD1
v_gene: TRBV28
j_gene: TRBJ1-2
abundance: .
CDR3aa: CASSLAPTGGYGYTF
CDR3nt: TGTGCCAGCAGTTTAGCCCCCACAGGGGGCTATGGCTACACCTTC

d_gene: .
v_gene: TRBV28
j_gene: TRBJ2-2
abundance: .
CDR3aa: CASIRTTFGTGELFF
CDR3nt: TGTGCCAGCATCAGGACTACTTTTGGCACCGGGGAGCTGTTTTTT

d_gene: .
v_gene: TRBV7-2
j_gene: TRBJ2-7
abundance: .
CDR3aa: CASSSAAAWTDEQYF
CDR3nt: TGTGCCAGCAGCTCCGCCGCCGCATGGACAGACGAGCAGTACTTC

d_gene: TRBD1
v_gene: TRBV11-2
j_gene: TRBJ2-5
abundance: .
CDR3aa: CASSSGQGLKTQYF
CDR3nt: TGTGCCAGCAGCTCCGGACAGGGTCTGAAGACCCAGTACTTC

d_gene: .
v_gene: TRBV5-1
j_gene: TRBJ1-1
abundance: .
CDR3aa: CASSKNDRGNTEAFF
CDR3nt: TGCGCCAGCAGCAAAAATGACAGAGGGAACACTGAAGCTTTCTTT